The 6 T cell receptor beta chains below come from one sample, sequenced in a study of blood T cell repertoires in COVID-19. Data came from immunoSEQ multiplex PCR; TCRdb stores just in-frame clones and leaves some out. The repertoire holds 150,000 to 200,000 clones, with 70% to 90% as singletons. The sequenced sample consisted of peripheral blood. Receptors originate from a woman of 80 years or more in a cohort sampled during active or convalescent COVID-19.

This clone was counted between two and nine times. The chain combines TRBV2 with TRBJ2-4; 11 bases line up with TRBD2. Germline loops: CDR1 SNHLY, CDR2 FYNNEI. Trimming removed 5 bases from V and 0 bases from J; junction bases left unmatched: 6. The CDR3 totals 17 residues. CDR3 coding DNA: TGTGCCAGCAGTATGACTAGCGGGGATCTAGCCAAAAACATTCAGTACTTC. Translation gives CASSMTSGDLAKNIQYF.

The V call is TRBV18, the J call TRBJ1-4, with TRBD1 matching 8 bases. The CDR3 is made up of 15 amino acids. V lost 4 bases and J lost 5; bases outside the gene matches: 6. CDR1 is KGHSH and CDR2 is LQKENI in the germline V gene. The CDR3 DNA sequence: TGTGCCAGCTCACTCGGACAGGGTGGAAATGAAAAACTGTTTTTT. Translated: CASSLGQGGNEKLFF.

A note on this clone: The same CDR3 arises from other DNA sequences in this sample as well. The rearrangement joins TRBV30 to TRBJ1-5, with D maybe TRBD1 (5 bases). CDR1 and CDR2 from the germline V gene are GTSNPN and SVGIG (reference sequence). The CDR3 totals 13 residues. Trimming removed 0 bases from V and 4 bases from J, with 7 bases in between. DNA of the CDR3: TGTGCCTGGAGTGTCGGGGGGAATCAGCCCCAGCATTTT. It is translated as CAWSVGGNQPQHF.

This chain connects TRBV19 to TRBJ1-1; unclear D gene. CDR1 is LNHDA and CDR2 is SQIVND in the germline V gene (reference sequence). The CDR3 contains 14 residues. V dropped 4 bases and J dropped 6 bases, with 15 bases sitting between them. The CDR3 reads CASSTGPGYAEAFF. CDR3 DNA sequence: TGTGCCAGTAGTACCGGACCGGGGTACGCTGAAGCTTTCTTT.

This chain links TRBV19 with TRBJ2-2; no definite D call. This CDR3 contains 17 residues. Germline loops: CDR1 LNHDA, CDR2 SQIVND (reference sequence). Trimming stripped 7 bases from V and 0 bases from J, with 18 bases between. The CDR3: CASTLRVRPTNTGELFF. In nucleotides, the CDR3 is TGTGCCAGTACCCTCCGTGTCAGGCCTACGAACACCGGGGAGCTGTTTTTT. Together with reference TRBV19 and TRBJ2-2, the CDR3 gives the full variable domain: DGGITQSPKYLFRKEGQNVTLSCEQNLNHDAMYWYRQDPGQGLRLIYYSQIVNDFQKGDIAEGYSVSREKKESFPLTVTSAQKNPTAFYLCASTLRVRPTNTGELFFGEGSRLTVL.

This chain uses TRBV10-3 with TRBJ2-3; maybe TRBD1 (5 bases). In germline, CDR1 is ENHRY, CDR2 SYGVKD. V lost 7 bases, J lost 1 base, and 12 bases lay in between. The CDR3 length is 14 residues. CDR3 in DNA: TGTGCCATCACCGGAAGGGGCGGCACAGATACGCAGTATTTT. It encodes CAITGRGGTDTQYF.